The sample holds one count of the clone carrying this T cell receptor (beta chain). Its specificity is not known. The data stem from a study of cytomegalovirus exposure and HLA in healthy donors. As for the study in general: Earlier sequencing of approximately 200 million T cells yielded 120 million or so unique TCR beta sequences. Overall study findings and caveats: Altogether, around 160 TCR beta chains were recorded as cytomegalovirus-associated. Presence/absence analyses rested on an assumption that sequencing depth was roughly uniform across donors. A later analysis linked a missense variant in DCLRE1C to the trimming of TCR beta V and J genes.

PCR was performed using 60 Vbeta and 13 Jbeta primers. Only in-frame clones appear in the TCRdb table, and some are missing; sequencing was by immunoSEQ multiplex PCR. The sample has some 120,000 clones; approximately 73% are singletons. The CDR3 loop spans 13 amino acids. The germline V and J ends were trimmed by 7 bases and 7 bases, with 16 bases remaining between them. The germline V gene has CDR1 SNHLY and CDR2 FYNNEI. Sequencing input: PBMCs. The TCR originated in a man aged 55 to 70 in good health and CMV-seropositive. The chain employs TRBV2 and TRBJ1-1; tentatively, D is TRBD1 (6 bases). The CDR3 sequence is CASTRDIASEAFF. The CDR3 bases are TGTGCCAGCACCCGGGACATAGCAAGTGAAGCTTTCTTT.